Listed below are T cell receptor beta chains from one sample, sequenced in a study of neoadjuvant anti-PD-1 for oral cavity cancer. Clones were read by immunoSEQ multiplex PCR, and TCRdb kept only the in-frame ones, dropping some. The profile covers 72,000 or so clones, with 80% to 90% appearing a single time and less than 3% taken by the ten largest. The source was PBMCs, collected after nivolumab (anti-PD-1) treatment. These receptor sequences come from a person between 35 and 79 years old with oral cavity squamous cell carcinoma. The CDR3 runs from the conserved cysteine through the conserved F or W. The D gene is left open where the match is weak. Where a row states a size, it is once, few, many or the class of an expanded clone; other rows omit it.

clone_size: -
j_call: TRBJ2-7
v_call: TRBV7-9
d_call: -
cdr3_nt: TGTGCCAGCGCGGGTGGGGGCCGAGGGACCTACGAGCAGTACTTC
cdr3_aa: CASAGGGRGTYEQYF

clone_size: -
j_call: TRBJ2-7
v_call: TRBV18
d_call: TRBD1
cdr3_nt: TGTGCCAGCGTCCGGGACAGCTCCTACGAGCAGTACTTC
cdr3_aa: CASVRDSSYEQYF

clone_size: few
j_call: TRBJ1-1
v_call: TRBV6-1
d_call: TRBD1
cdr3_nt: TGTGCCAGCAGTGAAATCCCAGGGGGCCCTTTCTTT
cdr3_aa: CASSEIPGGPFF

clone_size: -
j_call: TRBJ2-5
v_call: TRBV7-7
d_call: -
cdr3_nt: TGTGCTAGCAGCTTAGGTGGGAACACACTTGGGGAGACCCAGTACTTC
cdr3_aa: CASSLGGNTLGETQYF

clone_size: -
j_call: TRBJ1-4
v_call: TRBV7-8
d_call: -
cdr3_nt: TGTGCCAGCAGCTTAGGGAGAGGGCCAACTAATGAAAAACTGTTTTTT
cdr3_aa: CASSLGRGPTNEKLFF

clone_size: -
j_call: TRBJ2-3
v_call: TRBV7-6
d_call: -
cdr3_nt: TGTGCCAGCAGCCGGACAGGGAGGGCGGGCACAGATACGCAGTATTTT
cdr3_aa: CASSRTGRAGTDTQYF

clone_size: few
j_call: TRBJ2-3
v_call: TRBV6-6
d_call: -
cdr3_nt: TGTGCCAGCAGTTACGATGCGCAGTATTTT
cdr3_aa: CASSYDAQYF

clone_size: -
j_call: TRBJ2-2
v_call: TRBV5-4
d_call: -
cdr3_nt: TGTGCCAGCAGCCACCCCACAGACACCGGGGAGCTGTTTTTT
cdr3_aa: CASSHPTDTGELFF

clone_size: -
j_call: TRBJ2-1
v_call: TRBV5-1
d_call: TRBD2
cdr3_nt: TGCGCCAGCAGCGAGGGACTAGCTAAATACAATGAGCAGTTCTTC
cdr3_aa: CASSEGLAKYNEQFF

clone_size: -
j_call: TRBJ1-2
v_call: TRBV30
d_call: -
cdr3_nt: TGTGCCTGGAAATCATGGCGGAGCAACTATGGCTACACCTTC
cdr3_aa: CAWKSWRSNYGYTF

clone_size: -
j_call: TRBJ2-3
v_call: TRBV5-1
d_call: -
cdr3_nt: TGCGCCAGCAGCTTTCGAGGGGGCACAGATACGCAGTATTTT
cdr3_aa: CASSFRGGTDTQYF

clone_size: -
j_call: TRBJ2-7
v_call: TRBV9
d_call: -
cdr3_nt: TGTGCCAGCAGCGGACCGGACATGCCCTACGAGCAGTACTTC
cdr3_aa: CASSGPDMPYEQYF

clone_size: -
j_call: TRBJ2-7
v_call: TRBV6-1
d_call: -
cdr3_nt: TGTGCCAGCAGTGACAGGACAGCCCACTACGAGCAGTACTTC
cdr3_aa: CASSDRTAHYEQYF

clone_size: -
j_call: TRBJ2-3
v_call: TRBV10-1
d_call: -
cdr3_nt: TGCGCCAGCAGTGAGTCCCCCTGCCGGGCCTGCACAGATACGCAGTATTTT
cdr3_aa: CASSESPCRACTDTQYF

clone_size: once
j_call: TRBJ2-5
v_call: TRBV5-1
d_call: -
cdr3_nt: TGCGCCAGCAGCTTGGCCGGGGGGCAGGGGACCCAGTACTTC
cdr3_aa: CASSLAGGQGTQYF

clone_size: -
j_call: TRBJ1-5
v_call: TRBV23-1
d_call: -
cdr3_nt: TGCGCCAGCACGGACAGTAGCAATCAGCCCCAGCATTTT
cdr3_aa: CASTDSSNQPQHF

clone_size: -
j_call: TRBJ2-2
v_call: TRBV5-1
d_call: -
cdr3_nt: TGCGCCAGCAACGGGCAGGGGACGAACACCGGGGAGCTGTTTTTT
cdr3_aa: CASNGQGTNTGELFF

clone_size: -
j_call: TRBJ2-3
v_call: TRBV10-2
d_call: TRBD1
cdr3_nt: TGCGCCAGCAGTGAGTCGAGACAGGGGGTAACAGATACGCAGTATTTT
cdr3_aa: CASSESRQGVTDTQYF